This passage covers 17 T cell receptor beta chains from one sample sequenced in a study of shared clonotypes between healthy human individuals. Some clones are missing from TCRdb's copy, which holds only in-frame ones; the method was immunoSEQ multiplex PCR. This table holds about 1.1 million clones, 70% to 80% found once. The sample was memory CD4+ T cells from PBMCs. Documented subset: CD45RA-negative fraction. These TCRs come from a man between 18 and 35 years old in good health. Some clones in this sample may be carry-over from other donors' samples.

This clone was found a few times. This chain joins TRBV28 and TRBJ1-4, with a possible D match to TRBD1 (5 bases). This CDR3 comprises 14 residues. Germline V CDR1 and CDR2: MDHEN, SYDVKM. The V end lost 6 bases, the J end lost 8 bases, and 16 bases lay between the germline ends. For the CDR3, the DNA is TGTGCCAGCAGCCTCCGCAGGGTGGAGGAAAAACTGTTTTTT. Protein: CASSLRRVEEKLFF.

V gene TRBV5-5 combines with J gene TRBJ1-2; TRBD1 matches 8 bases. The CDR3 has 16 residues. Germline CDR1 reads SGHKS; CDR2 reads YYEKEE (reference sequence). Trimming at V came to 1 base and at J to 0 bases, leaving 5 bases not matched to a gene. CDR3 nucleotide sequence: TGTGCCAGCAGCTTGACGACAGGGGTTACTAACTATGGCTACACCTTC. Translation gives CASSLTTGVTNYGYTF.

V gene TRBV28 combines with J gene TRBJ2-3; 8 nucleotides line up with TRBD1. Trimming cost V 3 bases and J 9 bases; bases outside gene matches: 8. The germline CDR1 and CDR2 sequences are MDHEN and SYDVKM. This CDR3 is 14 amino acids long. CDR3 bases: TGTGCCAGCAGTTTCACAGGGGGGCGGGGAACGCAGTATTTT. It translates to CASSFTGGRGTQYF.

This chain connects TRBV5-1 to TRBJ2-3, with D tentatively TRBD2 (6 bases). There are 14 residues in the CDR3. Germline V gives CDR1 SGHRS, CDR2 YFSETQ. Trimming took 9 bases from V and 1 from J, leaving 15 bases between them. CDR3 region: CATQKGTGTDTQYF. CDR3 in DNA: TGCGCCACCCAAAAGGGGACTGGCACAGATACGCAGTATTTT.

J is TRBJ2-7 and V is TRBV15; no definite D call. CDR1 is LNHNV and CDR2 is YYDKDF in the germline V gene (reference sequence). The CDR3 spans 15 residues. V was shortened by 5 bases and J by 1 base, with 15 bases between the two germline ends. The CDR3 nucleotides read TGTGCCACCAGCGCCGAACTGATGGGGTCCTACGAGCAGTACTTC. Translated: CATSAELMGSYEQYF.

This rearrangement joins TRBV19 to TRBJ2-5, with 10 positions matching TRBD1. CDR3 length equals 14 residues. CDR1 is LNHDA and CDR2 is SQIVND in the germline V gene (reference sequence). Trimming removed 4 bases from V and 4 bases from J; junction bases left unmatched: 3. The CDR3 coding sequence is TGTGCCAGTAGTAAGGGGACAGGGGCAGAGACCCAGTACTTC. Residues: CASSKGTGAETQYF.

The gene calls are TRBV6-5 and TRBJ2-3; the D gene is possibly TRBD2 (7 bases). The germline V and J ends were trimmed by 1 base and 0 bases, with 11 bases remaining between them. Germline CDR1 is MNHEY and CDR2 is SVGAGI. This CDR3 has 16 amino acids. The CDR3 bases are TGTGCCAGCAGTTACTTAGGGGGAGGGAGCACAGATACGCAGTATTTT. It encodes CASSYLGGGSTDTQYF.

The chain couples TRBV11-2 to TRBJ2-1; TRBD1 matches at 9 bases. The V segment lost 5 bases and the J segment 3 bases; nucleotides outside the gene matches: 2. CDR3 size: 14 residues. Germline-derived CDR1 and CDR2 are SGHAT and FQNNGV. This chain's CDR3 is CASSPGQGYNEQFF. The DNA of the CDR3 is TGTGCCAGCAGCCCGGGACAGGGCTACAATGAGCAGTTCTTC.

V usage is TRBV4-2 and J usage is TRBJ2-3; 7 nucleotides match TRBD2. Germline CDR1 is LGHNA and CDR2 is YNFKEQ. The CDR3 has 19 amino acids. J lost 3 bases, V lost 4 bases, and 19 bases had no gene match. Here the CDR3 DNA reads TGTGCCAGCAGCCCCCCCCCAGGGCGGGAGACAGTAGAGACAGATACGCAGTATTTT. It is translated as CASSPPPGRETVETDTQYF.

The V and J genes are TRBV28 and TRBJ1-5; weak D call: TRBD1 (5 bases). CDR1 and CDR2 (germline): MDHEN, SYDVKM. This CDR3 contains 15 residues. Trimming cost V 3 bases and J 0 bases, with 9 bases left between them. CDR3 residues: CASSFGGDSNQPQHF. The CDR3 DNA is TGTGCCAGCAGTTTTGGGGGTGATAGCAATCAGCCCCAGCATTTT.

V is TRBV27 and J is TRBJ1-1; 9 nucleotides match TRBD1. The CDR3 runs to 16 residues. J was trimmed by 2 bases and V by 2 bases; bases with no gene match: 6. The germline gives CDR1 MNHEY, CDR2 SMNVEV (reference sequence). CDR3 region: CASSLRPGQGNTEAFF. CDR3 DNA: TGTGCCAGCAGTTTACGGCCGGGACAGGGAAACACTGAAGCTTTCTTT.

This clone occurred many times. This chain joins TRBV6-5 and TRBJ1-1; D is uncertain. Germline CDR1 MNHEY, CDR2 SVGAGI. The ends were cut back, 6 bases at V and 0 bases at J, with 8 bases in the middle. This CDR3 region has 13 residues. Here the CDR3 reads CASSSYMNTEAFF. The CDR3 nucleotides read TGTGCCAGCAGCTCATACATGAACACTGAAGCTTTCTTT.

This clone has only a few counts. The same CDR3 is also encoded by other DNA sequences in this sample. V is TRBV11-2 and J is TRBJ1-3; the D is unclear. Germline values: CDR1 SGHAT, CDR2 FQNNGV. The CDR3 runs 13 residues. Trimming removed 1 base from V and 2 bases from J, with 3 bases in between. The CDR3 loop is CASSLVAGNTIYF. As DNA, the CDR3 is TGTGCCAGCAGCTTAGTAGCTGGAAACACCATATATTTT.

This clone was observed a handful of times. The chain links TRBV28 to TRBJ2-7; 11 bases agree with TRBD1. V gave up 6 bases and J gave up 4 bases; unmatched junction bases: 8. Germline V gene sequence: CDR1 MDHEN, CDR2 SYDVKM. The CDR3 consists of 15 residues. The chain's CDR3 is CASRPPGTGGYEQYF. DNA for the CDR3: TGTGCCAGCAGGCCTCCCGGGACAGGGGGATACGAGCAGTACTTC. The entire variable domain, with the rest obtained from reference TRBV28 and TRBJ2-7, is as follows: DVKVTQSSRYLVKRTGEKVFLECVQDMDHENMFWYRQDPGLGLRLIYFSYDVKMKEKGDIPEGYSVSREKKERFSLILESASTNQTSMYLCASRPPGTGGYEQYFGPGTRLTVT.

The chain uses TRBV5-1 and TRBJ1-2; 8 bases fit TRBD1. This CDR3 has 15 amino acids. The V gene's germline CDR1 is SGHRS and CDR2 YFSETQ. V lost 4 bases and J lost 4; bases outside the gene matches: 9. CDR3 sequence (DNA): TGCGCCAGCAGCCTCACCGGGACAGGACTCTATGGCTACACCTTC. Its protein is CASSLTGTGLYGYTF. The full variable domain, with the rest looked up from reference TRBV5-1 and TRBJ1-2, is KAGVTQTPRYLIKTRGQQVTLSCSPISGHRSVSWYQQTPGQGLQFLFEYFSETQRNKGNFPGRFSGRQFSNSRSEMNVSTLELGDSALYLCASSLTGTGLYGYTFGSGTRLTVV.

The chain uses TRBV25-1 and TRBJ2-7; the match to TRBD1 covers 7 bases. This CDR3 region has 14 residues. J was trimmed by 3 bases and V by 8 bases; bases with no gene match: 10. The V gene's germline CDR1 is MGHDK and CDR2 SYGVNS. The CDR3 here is CASRSWDSNYEQYF. The CDR3 DNA follows: TGTGCCAGCCGCTCCTGGGACAGTAACTACGAGCAGTACTTC.

In the case of this clone: Other DNA sequences in the sample encode the same CDR3. V and J are TRBV4-1 and TRBJ1-2; D unclear. Trimming stripped 0 bases from V and 4 bases from J, with 6 bases between. Per the germline V gene, CDR1 is MGHRA and CDR2 is YSYEKL. The CDR3 contains 13 residues. The CDR3 nucleotides are TGCGCCAGCAGCCAAGAGGGGTTCTATGGCTACACCTTC. Its protein is CASSQEGFYGYTF.